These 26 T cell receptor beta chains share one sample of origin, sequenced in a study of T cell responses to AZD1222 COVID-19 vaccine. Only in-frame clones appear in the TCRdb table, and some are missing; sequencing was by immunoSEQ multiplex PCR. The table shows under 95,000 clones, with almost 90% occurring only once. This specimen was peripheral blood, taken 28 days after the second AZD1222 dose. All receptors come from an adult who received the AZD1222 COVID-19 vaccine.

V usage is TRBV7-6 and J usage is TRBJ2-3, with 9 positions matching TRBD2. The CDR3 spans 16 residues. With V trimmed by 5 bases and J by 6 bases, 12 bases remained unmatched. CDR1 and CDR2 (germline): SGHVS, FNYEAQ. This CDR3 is CASSQAAGGPVDTQYF. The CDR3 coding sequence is TGTGCCAGCAGCCAGGCGGCGGGGGGGCCGGTGGATACGCAGTATTTT.

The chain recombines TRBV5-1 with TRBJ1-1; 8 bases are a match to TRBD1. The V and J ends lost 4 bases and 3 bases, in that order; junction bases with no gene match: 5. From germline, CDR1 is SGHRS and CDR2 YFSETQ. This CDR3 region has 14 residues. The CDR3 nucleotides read TGCGCCAGCAGCCGGACAGGGATCGACACTGAAGCTTTCTTT. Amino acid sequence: CASSRTGIDTEAFF.

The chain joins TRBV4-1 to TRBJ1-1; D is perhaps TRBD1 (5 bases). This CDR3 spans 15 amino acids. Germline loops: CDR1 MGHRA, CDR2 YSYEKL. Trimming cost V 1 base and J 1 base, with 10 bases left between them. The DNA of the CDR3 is TGCGCCAGCAGCCAAGTACGGGGGACGAACACTGAAGCTTTCTTT. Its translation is CASSQVRGTNTEAFF.

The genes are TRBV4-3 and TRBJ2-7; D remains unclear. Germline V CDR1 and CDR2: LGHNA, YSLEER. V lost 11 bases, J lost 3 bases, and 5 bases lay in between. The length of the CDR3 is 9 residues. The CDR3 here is CASDYEQYF. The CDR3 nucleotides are TGCGCCTCCGACTACGAGCAGTACTTC.

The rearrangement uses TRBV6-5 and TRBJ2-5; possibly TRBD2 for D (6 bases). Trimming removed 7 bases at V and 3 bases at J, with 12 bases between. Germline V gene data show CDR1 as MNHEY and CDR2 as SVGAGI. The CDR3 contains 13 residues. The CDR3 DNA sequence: TGTGCCAGCACCATCCGGACTAAAGAGACCCAGTACTTC. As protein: CASTIRTKETQYF.

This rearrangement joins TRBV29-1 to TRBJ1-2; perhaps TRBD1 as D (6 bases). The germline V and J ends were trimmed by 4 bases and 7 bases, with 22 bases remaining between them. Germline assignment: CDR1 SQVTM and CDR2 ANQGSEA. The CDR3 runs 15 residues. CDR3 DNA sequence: TGCAGCGTTGGGGGACAACAACAGGGAGCGGGTGGCTACACCTTC. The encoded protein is CSVGGQQQGAGGYTF.

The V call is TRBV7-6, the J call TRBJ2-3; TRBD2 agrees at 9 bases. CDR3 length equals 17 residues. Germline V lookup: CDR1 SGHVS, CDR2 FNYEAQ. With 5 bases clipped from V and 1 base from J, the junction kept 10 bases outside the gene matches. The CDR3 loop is CASSPPRLAGGTDTQYF. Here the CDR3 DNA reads TGTGCCAGCAGCCCGCCGAGGTTAGCGGGGGGCACAGATACGCAGTATTTT. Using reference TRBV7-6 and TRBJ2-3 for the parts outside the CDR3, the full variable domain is GAGVSQSPRYKVTKRGQDVALRCDPISGHVSLYWYRQALGQGPEFLTYFNYEAQQDKSGLPNDRFSAERPEGSISTLTIQRTEQRDSAMYRCASSPPRLAGGTDTQYFGPGTRLTVL.

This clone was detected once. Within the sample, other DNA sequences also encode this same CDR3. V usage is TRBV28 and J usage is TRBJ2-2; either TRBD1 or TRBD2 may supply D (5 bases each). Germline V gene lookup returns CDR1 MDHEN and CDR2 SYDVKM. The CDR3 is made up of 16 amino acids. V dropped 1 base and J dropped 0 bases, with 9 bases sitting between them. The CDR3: CASSLYRGANTGELFF. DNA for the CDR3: TGTGCCAGCAGTTTATACCGGGGCGCGAACACCGGGGAGCTGTTTTTT.

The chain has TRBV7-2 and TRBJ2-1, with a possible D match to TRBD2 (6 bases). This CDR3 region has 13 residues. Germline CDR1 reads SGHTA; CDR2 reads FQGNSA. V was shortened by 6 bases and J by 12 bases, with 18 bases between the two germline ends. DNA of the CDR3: TGTGCCAGCAGGACTAGGAGTGGCAGGGCGCAGTTCTTC. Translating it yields CASRTRSGRAQFF.

The DNA for the CDR3 is TGTGCCAGTAGCCTCTCGGGGACAATCTCTGGAAACACCATATATTTT. Its protein is CASSLSGTISGNTIYF. This rearrangement joins TRBV19 to TRBJ1-3; tentative D call: TRBD1 (6 bases). CDR1 is LNHDA, CDR2 SQIVND, per germline (reference sequence). Trimming pared 6 bases from V and 0 bases from J, leaving 15 bases between. The CDR3 is 16 residues long.

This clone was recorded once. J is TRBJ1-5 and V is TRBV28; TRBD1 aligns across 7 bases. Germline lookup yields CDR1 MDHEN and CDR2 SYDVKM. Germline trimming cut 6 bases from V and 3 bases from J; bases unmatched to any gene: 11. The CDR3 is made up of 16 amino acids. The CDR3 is CASSENRGTINQPQHF. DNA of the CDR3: TGTGCCAGCAGCGAAAACAGGGGAACAATCAATCAGCCCCAGCATTTT.

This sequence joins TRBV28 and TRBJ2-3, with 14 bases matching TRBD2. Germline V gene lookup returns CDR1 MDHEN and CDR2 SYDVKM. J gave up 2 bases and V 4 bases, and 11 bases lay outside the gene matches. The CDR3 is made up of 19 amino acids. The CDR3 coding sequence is TGTGCCAGCAGTTCCCTGGGGACTAGCGGGGGAGAAATCACAGATACGCAGTATTTT. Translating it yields CASSSLGTSGGEITDTQYF.

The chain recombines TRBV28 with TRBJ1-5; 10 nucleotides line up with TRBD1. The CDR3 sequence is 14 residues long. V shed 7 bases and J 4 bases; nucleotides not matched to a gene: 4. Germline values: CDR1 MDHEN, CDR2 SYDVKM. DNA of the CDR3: TGTGCCAGCACCTGGACAGGGGGGAATCAGCCCCAGCATTTT. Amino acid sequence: CASTWTGGNQPQHF.

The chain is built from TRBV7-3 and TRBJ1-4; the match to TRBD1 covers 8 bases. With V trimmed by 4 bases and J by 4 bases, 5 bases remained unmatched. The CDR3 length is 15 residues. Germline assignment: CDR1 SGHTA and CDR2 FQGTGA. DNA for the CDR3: TGTGCCAGCAGCTCCCGGACAGGGCATAATGAAAAACTGTTTTTT. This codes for CASSSRTGHNEKLFF.

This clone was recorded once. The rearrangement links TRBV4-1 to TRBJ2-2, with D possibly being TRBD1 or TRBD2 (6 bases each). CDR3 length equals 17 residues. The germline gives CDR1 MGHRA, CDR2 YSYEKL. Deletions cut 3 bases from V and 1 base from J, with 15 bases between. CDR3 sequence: CASSHLPGALNTGELFF. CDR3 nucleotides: TGCGCCAGCAGCCATTTGCCGGGGGCGCTGAACACCGGGGAGCTGTTTTTT.

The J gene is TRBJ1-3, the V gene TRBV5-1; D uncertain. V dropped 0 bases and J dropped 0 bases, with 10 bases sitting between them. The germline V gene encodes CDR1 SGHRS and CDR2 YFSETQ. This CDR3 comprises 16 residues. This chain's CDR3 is CASSLVGSLSGNTIYF. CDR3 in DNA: TGCGCCAGCAGCTTGGTTGGCTCCCTCTCTGGAAACACCATATATTTT.

In DNA form, the CDR3 reads TGTGCCTGGAGTACGCGGGAGAACACTGAAGCTTTCTTT. It specifies CAWSTRENTEAFF. The chain has TRBV30 and TRBJ1-1; D unclear. V lost 2 bases and J 1 base, leaving 8 bases between the germline ends. This CDR3 is 13 amino acids long. The germline V gene has CDR1 GTSNPN and CDR2 SVGIG (reference sequence).

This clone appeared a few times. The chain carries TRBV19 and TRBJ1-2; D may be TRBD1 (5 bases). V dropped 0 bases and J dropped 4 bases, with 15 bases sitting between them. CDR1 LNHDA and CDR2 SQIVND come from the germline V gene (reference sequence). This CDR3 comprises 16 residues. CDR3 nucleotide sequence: TGTGCCAGTAGTATAGATCTCCAGGGTCGCATCTATGGCTACACCTTC. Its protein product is CASSIDLQGRIYGYTF.

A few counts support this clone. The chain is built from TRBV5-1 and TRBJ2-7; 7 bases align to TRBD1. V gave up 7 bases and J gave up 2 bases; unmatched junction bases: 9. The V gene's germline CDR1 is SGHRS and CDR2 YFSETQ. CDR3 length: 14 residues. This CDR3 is CASAPGQTPYEQYF. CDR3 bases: TGCGCCAGCGCCCCGGGACAGACCCCCTACGAGCAGTACTTC.

CDR3 nucleotides: TGTGCCAGCAGTTACTCGGGACAGGGGTCAGCAGATACGCAGTATTTT. Amino acid sequence: CASSYSGQGSADTQYF. The chain links TRBV6-5 to TRBJ2-3, with TRBD1 matching over 10 bases. The germline gives CDR1 MNHEY, CDR2 SVGAGI. The CDR3 is made up of 16 amino acids. V gave up 0 bases and J gave up 4 bases; unmatched junction bases: 4.

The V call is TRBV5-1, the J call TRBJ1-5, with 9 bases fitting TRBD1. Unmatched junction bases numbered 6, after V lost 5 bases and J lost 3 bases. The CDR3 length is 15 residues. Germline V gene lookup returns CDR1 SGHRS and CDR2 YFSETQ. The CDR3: CASRRTGDFNQPQHF. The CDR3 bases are TGCGCCAGCAGACGGACAGGGGATTTCAATCAGCCCCAGCATTTT. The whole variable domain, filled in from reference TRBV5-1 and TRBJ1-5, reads KAGVTQTPRYLIKTRGQQVTLSCSPISGHRSVSWYQQTPGQGLQFLFEYFSETQRNKGNFPGRFSGRQFSNSRSEMNVSTLELGDSALYLCASRRTGDFNQPQHFGDGTRLSIL.

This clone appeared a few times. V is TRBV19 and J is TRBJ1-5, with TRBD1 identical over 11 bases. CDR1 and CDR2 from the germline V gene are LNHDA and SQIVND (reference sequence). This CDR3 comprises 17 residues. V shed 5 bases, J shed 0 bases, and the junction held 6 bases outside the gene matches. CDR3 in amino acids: CASSGGQGEYSNQPQHF. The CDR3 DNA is TGTGCCAGTAGTGGGGGACAGGGGGAGTATAGCAATCAGCCCCAGCATTTT.

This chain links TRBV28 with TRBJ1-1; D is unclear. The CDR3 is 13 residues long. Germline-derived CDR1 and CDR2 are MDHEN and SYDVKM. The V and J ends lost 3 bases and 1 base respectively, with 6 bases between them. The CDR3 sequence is CASSLGRNTEAFF. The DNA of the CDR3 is TGTGCCAGCAGTTTGGGAAGGAACACTGAAGCTTTCTTT.

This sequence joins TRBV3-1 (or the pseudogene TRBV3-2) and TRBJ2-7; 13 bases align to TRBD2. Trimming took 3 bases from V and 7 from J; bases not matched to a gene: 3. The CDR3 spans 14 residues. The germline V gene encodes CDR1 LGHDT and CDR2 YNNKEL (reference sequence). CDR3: CASSHGLAGVEQYF. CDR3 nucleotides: TGTGCCAGCAGCCACGGACTAGCGGGGGTAGAGCAGTACTTC.

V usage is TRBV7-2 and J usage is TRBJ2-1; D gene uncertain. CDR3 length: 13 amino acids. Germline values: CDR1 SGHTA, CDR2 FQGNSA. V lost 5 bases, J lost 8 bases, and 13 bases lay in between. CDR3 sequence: CASSPTWIHEQFF. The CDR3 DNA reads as TGTGCCAGCAGCCCGACTTGGATCCATGAGCAGTTCTTC.

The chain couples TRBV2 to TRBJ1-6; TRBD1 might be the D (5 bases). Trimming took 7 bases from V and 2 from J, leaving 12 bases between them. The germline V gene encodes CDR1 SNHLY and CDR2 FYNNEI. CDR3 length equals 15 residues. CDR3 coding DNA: TGTGCCAGCAAGAGAGGGGTGACCTATAATTCACCCCTCCACTTT. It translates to CASKRGVTYNSPLHF.